Reported below is one TCR beta chain. These data are taken from a study of blood T cell repertoires in COVID-19. As for the study in general: Samples taken during acute and convalescent COVID-19 were collected in the United States, Italy and Spain. Sample material is recorded as cDNA or gDNA derived from T cells, B-cell-depleted T cells, or PBMCs.

Per the authors' pipeline: Quantification of nucleated cells was approximated via reference gene primer amplification. Some clones are missing from TCRdb's copy, which holds only in-frame ones; the method was immunoSEQ multiplex PCR. V, J and clone size were drawn from that table, and D and trimming were deduced from the DNA. The sample holds 250,000 to 300,000 clones, about 87% seen once. The CDR3 spans 18 residues. Germline V gene lookup returns CDR1 LGHNA and CDR2 YSLEER. V was pared by 0 bases and J by 0 bases, with 15 bases between. Sequences were obtained from peripheral blood. The sequence derives from a woman aged 40 to 50 who had recovered from COVID-19. The gene calls are TRBV4-3 and TRBJ2-1; D perhaps matches TRBD1 (6 bases). The CDR3 loop reads CASSQDPSGQSSYNEQFF. The CDR3 DNA reads TGCGCCAGCAGCCAAGATCCCAGCGGACAGAGCTCCTACAATGAGCAGTTCTTC.